One sample yielded the 16 T cell receptor beta chains listed below, sequenced in a study of T-cell memory formation after mild COVID-19. TCRdb ran MiXCR on the 5' RACE reads and lists one entry per CDR3 protein. The table includes some 310,000 distinct CDR3 sequences, less than 25% detected once. Sequencing was performed on PBMCs or a T cell subset sorted from them (not recorded which). These receptors were collected from a young man who had mild COVID-19 (a few samples of this study predate the infection). Cell type and time point are not known.

This rearrangement joins TRBV11-2 to TRBJ1-1; TRBD1 matches 8 bases. Germline values: CDR1 SGHAT, CDR2 FQNNGV. The CDR3 length is 15 residues. Unmatched junction bases numbered 7, after V lost 6 bases and J lost 1 base. CDR3 sequence: CASRTNRGKNTEAFF. The CDR3 DNA follows: TGTGCCAGCAGAACCAACAGGGGGAAGAACACTGAAGCTTTCTTT.

The chain uses TRBV5-6 and TRBJ2-7; D gene ambiguous. The CDR3 is 14 residues long. V gave up 0 bases and J gave up 3 bases, with 10 bases separating them. In germline, CDR1 is SGHDT, CDR2 YYEEEE. The CDR3 nucleotides read TGTGCCAGCAGCTTGGGTTCAGCCGGCTACGAGCAGTACGTC. Amino acids: CASSLGSAGYEQYV.

The chain links TRBV7-2 to TRBJ1-2; D gene unclear. Looked up from germline, CDR1 is SGHTA and CDR2 is FQGNSA. V dropped 4 bases and J dropped 12 bases, with 6 bases sitting between them. The CDR3 sequence is 9 residues long. The CDR3 is CASSSTDTF. DNA of the CDR3: TGTGCCAGCAGCTCAACGGACACCTTC.

This clonotype was counted at least ten times. The chain joins TRBV5-1 to TRBJ2-7; D is tentatively TRBD1 or TRBD2 (5 bases each). V was trimmed by 2 bases and J by 3 bases, leaving 15 bases between them. The CDR3 totals 15 residues. Germline V CDR1 and CDR2: SGHRS, YFSETQ. CDR3 sequence reads: CASSLSPGPNYEQYF. CDR3 DNA sequence: TGCGCCAGCAGCTTATCCCCGGGACCGAACTACGAGCAGTACTTC.

This clonotype appeared a few times. The V call is TRBV12-3 or TRBV12-4, the J call TRBJ2-1; no firm D call. CDR3 length equals 15 residues. V gave up 5 bases and J gave up 4 bases, with 15 bases separating them. For the CDR3, the DNA is TGTGCCAGCAGTCCTACCCCGACGGATTACAATGAGCAGTTCTTC. This codes for CASSPTPTDYNEQFF.

The chain is built from TRBV6-6 and TRBJ2-5; 9 bases match TRBD1. The CDR3 contains 15 residues. Unmatched junction bases numbered 10, after V lost 6 bases and J lost 5 bases. Germline V lookup: CDR1 MNHNY, CDR2 SVGAGI (reference sequence). DNA of the CDR3: TGTGCCAGCAGCCAGGACAGGGGCCAGGGTGAGACCCAGTACTTC. Residues: CASSQDRGQGETQYF.

V gene TRBV20-1 combines with J gene TRBJ2-5; the D gene is possibly TRBD2 (5 bases). This CDR3 has 15 residues. Germline CDR1 and CDR2: DFQATT and SNEGSKA (reference sequence). V shed 0 bases and J shed 4 bases, with 15 bases lying between them. The CDR3 reads CSAREGSSAGETQYF. The CDR3 nucleotides read TGCAGTGCTAGAGAGGGGAGTAGCGCGGGAGAGACCCAGTACTTC.

This clonotype appeared many times. The chain couples TRBV12-3 or TRBV12-4 to TRBJ2-1, with D perhaps matching TRBD1 (5 bases). Trimming took 7 bases from V and 2 from J, leaving 15 bases between them. The CDR3 is 15 amino acids. This CDR3 reads CASTVRQRPYNEQFF. The CDR3 bases are TGTGCCAGCACCGTCCGACAGAGACCCTACAATGAGCAGTTCTTC.

This chain joins TRBV29-1 and TRBJ1-1; D ambiguous. This CDR3 has 11 residues. Between the trimmed V and J ends, which lost 2 bases and 4 bases, there was a span of 5 bases. Germline values: CDR1 SQVTM, CDR2 ANQGSEA. CDR3 amino acids: CSVETSTEAFF. The DNA of the CDR3 is TGCAGCGTTGAAACCAGCACTGAAGCTTTCTTT.

This clonotype qualifies as medium-sized (0.01 to 0.1%). The genes are TRBV25-1 and TRBJ2-1, with 9 bases fitting TRBD2. This CDR3 comprises 15 residues. CDR1 MGHDK and CDR2 SYGVNS come from the germline V gene. V was clipped by 1 base and J by 6 bases; unmatched bases: 4. This CDR3 is CASSELAGEVNEQFF. The CDR3 DNA reads TGTGCCAGCAGTGAATTAGCGGGGGAGGTCAATGAGCAGTTCTTC. Full variable domain (remainder filled in from reference TRBV25-1 and TRBJ2-1): EADIYQTPRYLVIGTGKKITLECSQTMGHDKMYWYQQDPGMELHLIHYSYGVNSTEKGDLSSESTVSRIRTEHFPLTLESARPSHTSQYLCASSELAGEVNEQFFGPGTRLTVL.

The chain is built from TRBV5-1 and TRBJ1-4; TRBD1 matches 10 bases. This CDR3 contains 15 residues. In germline, CDR1 is SGHRS, CDR2 YFSETQ. V shed 4 bases, J shed 6 bases, and the junction held 6 bases outside the gene matches. Here the CDR3 DNA reads TGCGCCAGCAGCCCCCTGGGGACAGGGGATGAAAAACTGTTTTTT. Residues: CASSPLGTGDEKLFF.

This clonotype has just a few counts. The chain recombines TRBV7-9 with TRBJ2-5; D is ambiguous. The V end lost 1 base, the J end lost 7 bases, and 10 bases lay between the germline ends. Germline V gives CDR1 SEHNR, CDR2 FQNEAQ (reference sequence). The CDR3 has 13 residues. The CDR3 loop is CASSLGQPGTQYF. Here the CDR3 DNA reads TGTGCCAGCAGCTTAGGCCAGCCAGGGACCCAGTACTTC. Supplemented by reference TRBV7-9 and TRBJ2-5, the full variable domain reads DTGVSQNPRHKITKRGQNVTFRCDPISEHNRLYWYRQTLGQGPEFLTYFQNEAQLEKSRLLSDRFSAERPKGSFSTLEIQRTEQGDSAMYLCASSLGQPGTQYFGPGTRLLVL.

The rearrangement joins TRBV7-7 to TRBJ2-5, with D perhaps TRBD1 or TRBD2 (5 bases each). The CDR3 loop spans 14 amino acids. Germline CDR1 is SSHAT and CDR2 is FNYEAQ (reference sequence). V was clipped by 5 bases and J by 1 base, with 11 bases between them. The CDR3 spells CASSRGVFQETQYF. In DNA, the CDR3 is TGTGCCAGCAGCCGAGGGGTATTCCAAGAGACCCAGTACTTC.

This clonotype is a singleton in its sample. The J gene is TRBJ2-5, the V gene TRBV5-1, with D perhaps being TRBD1 or TRBD2 (5 bases each). Germline CDR1 reads SGHRS; CDR2 reads YFSETQ. The CDR3 runs to 14 residues. V dropped 4 bases and J dropped 4 bases, with 14 bases sitting between them. CDR3 in amino acids: CASSPREWTETQYF. Written as DNA, the CDR3 is TGCGCCAGCAGCCCCAGGGAGTGGACAGAGACCCAGTACTTC. The variable domain in full, completed from reference TRBV5-1 and TRBJ2-5, reads KAGVTQTPRYLIKTRGQQVTLSCSPISGHRSVSWYQQTPGQGLQFLFEYFSETQRNKGNFPGRFSGRQFSNSRSEMNVSTLELGDSALYLCASSPREWTETQYFGPGTRLLVL.

The chain recombines TRBV7-3 with TRBJ2-1; D is perhaps TRBD2 (6 bases). Germline values: CDR1 SGHTA, CDR2 FQGTGA. The CDR3 has 13 residues. V was cut by 0 bases and J by 15 bases, with 15 bases left in between. The CDR3 is CASSLTGTLTPFF. The CDR3 DNA follows: TGTGCCAGCAGCTTAACTGGGACTTTGACCCCGTTCTTC.

The chain combines TRBV5-6 with TRBJ2-7; perhaps D is TRBD1 or TRBD2 (5 bases each). Between the trimmed V and J ends, which lost 6 bases and 1 base, there was a span of 14 bases. This CDR3 comprises 14 residues. The germline V gene encodes CDR1 SGHDT and CDR2 YYEEEE. CDR3: CASTLRGGSYEQYF. The DNA for the CDR3 is TGTGCCAGCACCCTCCGGGGCGGATCCTACGAGCAGTACTTC.